These 28 T cell receptor beta chains came from one sample sequenced in a study of shared clonotypes between healthy human individuals. TCRdb keeps only in-frame clones here, not all; method: immunoSEQ multiplex PCR. The table records about 2 million clones, 90% to 95% of them present only once. Input material: naive CD4+ T cells sorted from blood. Subset indicated: CD45RA+ positively selected. These TCRs come from a man aged 18 to 29 in good health.

This clone was recorded once. The chain has TRBV5-1 and TRBJ1-1; 7 bases are shared with TRBD1. From germline, CDR1 is SGHRS and CDR2 YFSETQ. Germline trimming cut 4 bases from V and 5 bases from J; bases unmatched to any gene: 8. This CDR3 region has 14 residues. This CDR3 reads CASSENRGYTEAFF. CDR3 nucleotide sequence: TGCGCCAGCAGCGAAAACAGGGGCTATACTGAAGCTTTCTTT.

This clone was counted between two and nine times. This chain links TRBV25-1 with TRBJ2-1; 7 bases match TRBD1. The CDR3 is made up of 17 amino acids. The V segment lost 3 bases and the J segment 8 bases; nucleotides outside the gene matches: 16. Looked up from germline, CDR1 is MGHDK and CDR2 is SYGVNS. The CDR3 DNA follows: TGTGCCAGCAGTGACTCCTCCACAGGGGTCGTGAGGGATGAGCAGTTCTTC. It encodes CASSDSSTGVVRDEQFF.

The chain is built from TRBV18 and TRBJ1-3, with no clear D. The V gene's germline CDR1 is KGHSH and CDR2 LQKENI. The CDR3 is made up of 15 amino acids. Between the trimmed V and J ends, which lost 2 bases and 0 bases, there was a span of 8 bases. Written as DNA, the CDR3 is TGTGCCAGCTCACCAATAGCAGGCTCTGGAAACACCATATATTTT. This gives the protein CASSPIAGSGNTIYF.

The V and J genes are TRBV10-3 and TRBJ1-2; 12 bases map to TRBD1. Germline V lookup: CDR1 ENHRY, CDR2 SYGVKD. V was clipped by 6 bases and J by 8 bases; unmatched bases: 7. There are 14 residues in the CDR3. The CDR3 loop is CAIRPGTGGRGYTF. As DNA, the CDR3 is TGTGCCATCAGGCCCGGGACAGGGGGCAGAGGCTACACCTTC.

V usage is TRBV5-6 and J usage is TRBJ2-3; D is ambiguous. The CDR3 is 15 residues long. From germline, CDR1 is SGHDT and CDR2 YYEEEE. V was pared by 0 bases and J by 0 bases, with 8 bases between. The CDR3: CASSLVIGSTDTQYF. The CDR3 DNA follows: TGTGCCAGCAGCTTGGTTATAGGGAGCACAGATACGCAGTATTTT.

The chain has TRBV12-2 and TRBJ2-3; the table calls TRBD1, which could not be checked here. TRBV12-2 is marked as a pseudogene. The CDR3 runs to 16 residues. This CDR3 reads CASRLGSGAITDTQYF. CDR3 coding DNA: TGTGCAAGTCGCTTAGGCTCAGGGGCCATCACAGATACGCAGTATTTT.

In DNA form, the CDR3 reads TGTGCCAGCAGCCATGGGACAGCTGAAGAGACCCAGTACTTC. Translating it yields CASSHGTAEETQYF. The chain carries TRBV9 and TRBJ2-5, with 7 positions matching TRBD1. Germline CDR1 and CDR2: SGDLS and YYNGEE. V was clipped by 4 bases and J by 3 bases; unmatched bases: 6. The CDR3 length is 14 residues.

The chain joins TRBV7-2 to TRBJ2-1; D might be TRBD2 (5 bases). Germline V gives CDR1 SGHTA, CDR2 FQGNSA. Trimming left V 4 bases short and J 6 bases short, with 13 bases between. The CDR3 consists of 14 residues. CDR3 nucleotides: TGTGCCAGCAGCTCCCGCGGGCCACCCAATGAGCAGTTCTTC. Translation: CASSSRGPPNEQFF.

This chain connects TRBV29-1 to TRBJ2-2, with a weak D call TRBD2 (7 bases). This CDR3 region has 14 residues. The germline V and J ends were trimmed by 7 bases and 5 bases, with 17 bases remaining between them. CDR1 is SQVTM, CDR2 ANQGSEA, per germline. CDR3 nucleotides: TGCAGCGGCGGTGGCAGGGGAGGGACCGGGGAGCTGTTTTTT. Translated: CSGGGRGGTGELFF.

The J gene is TRBJ1-3, the V gene TRBV5-6; D unclear. In germline, CDR1 is SGHDT, CDR2 YYEEEE. The ends were cut back, 2 bases at V and 4 bases at J, with 16 bases in the middle. CDR3 size: 16 residues. The CDR3 DNA follows: TGTGCCAGCAGCTTTTCCCGCCTCCGGCCGGGAAACACCATATATTTT. This codes for CASSFSRLRPGNTIYF.

This clone occurred once. The CDR3: CASSPPSGGGDEQYF. CDR3 nucleotide sequence: TGTGCCAGCTCACCACCCTCCGGGGGGGGCGACGAGCAGTACTTC. V and J are TRBV18 and TRBJ2-7; TRBD2 agrees at 8 bases. The CDR3 covers 15 residues. V gave up 0 bases and J gave up 5 bases; unmatched junction bases: 6. The germline gives CDR1 KGHSH, CDR2 LQKENI.

This clone was observed a handful of times. The V call is TRBV6-5, the J call TRBJ1-2; 8 nucleotides line up with TRBD1. Germline loops: CDR1 MNHEY, CDR2 SVGAGI. The junction had 7 bases not matched to a gene; V was cut back by 7 bases and J by 6 bases. The CDR3 contains 13 residues. The CDR3 nucleotides are TGTGCCAGCATCAGACAGGGGATGAATGGCTACACCTTC. Encoded protein: CASIRQGMNGYTF.

The chain combines TRBV7-3 with TRBJ2-2, with D possibly matching TRBD2 (5 bases). V shed 1 base and J shed 6 bases, with 12 bases lying between them. The CDR3 is 15 residues long. Germline CDR1 reads SGHTA; CDR2 reads FQGTGA. DNA of the CDR3: TGTGCCAGCAGCTTAAGGGCTAGCCCCGCCGGGGAGCTGTTTTTT. Its protein is CASSLRASPAGELFF.

This clone has just one count. The chain employs TRBV6-5 and TRBJ2-3; D is unresolved. CDR1 is MNHEY, CDR2 SVGAGI, per germline. The CDR3 sequence is 13 residues long. The germline V and J ends were trimmed by 3 bases and 6 bases, with 10 bases remaining between them. The CDR3 nucleotides are TGTGCCAGCAGTTATTCCCTTACGGATACGCAGTATTTT. It codes for CASSYSLTDTQYF.

The J gene is TRBJ2-1, the V gene TRBV5-1; TRBD2 agrees at 10 bases. CDR1 and CDR2 from the germline V gene are SGHRS and YFSETQ. The CDR3 spans 16 residues. V lost 1 base and J lost 2; bases outside the gene matches: 3. The DNA for the CDR3 is TGCGCCAGCAGCTTGAGCCTAGCGGGAGCCTACAATGAGCAGTTCTTC. It is translated as CASSLSLAGAYNEQFF.

The chain uses TRBV5-1 and TRBJ2-2; 7 nucleotides line up with TRBD1. The CDR3 is 14 residues long. V lost 4 bases and J lost 3; bases outside the gene matches: 3. Germline assignment: CDR1 SGHRS and CDR2 YFSETQ. DNA for the CDR3: TGCGCCAGCAGCCCGGGACAGTACACCGGGGAGCTGTTTTTT. Residues: CASSPGQYTGELFF.

The V and J genes are TRBV10-3 and TRBJ1-1, with D hard to call. The CDR3 has 14 amino acids. Germline values: CDR1 ENHRY, CDR2 SYGVKD. Trimming left V 6 bases short and J 1 base short, with 12 bases between. DNA of the CDR3: TGTGCCATCAGCCCTTTAGTCCCGAACACTGAAGCTTTCTTT. Encoded protein: CAISPLVPNTEAFF.

This rearrangement joins TRBV6-1 to TRBJ2-2, with 7 bases lining up with TRBD1. The germline V gene encodes CDR1 MNHNS and CDR2 SASEGT. V shed 2 bases, J shed 1 base, and the junction held 4 bases outside the gene matches. The CDR3 extends over 16 amino acids. The CDR3 protein is CASSERRTGNTGELFF. In nucleotides, the CDR3 is TGTGCCAGCAGTGAAAGGAGGACAGGGAACACCGGGGAGCTGTTTTTT.

On this clone: Distinct nucleotide sequences in the sample also encode this CDR3. The J gene is TRBJ1-1, the V gene TRBV18, with D possibly being TRBD1 (6 bases). The V and J ends lost 4 bases and 0 bases respectively, with 9 bases between them. CDR1 and CDR2 (germline): KGHSH, LQKENI. The CDR3 is 14 residues long. CDR3 DNA sequence: TGTGCCAGCTCACTTGGGACATTGAACACTGAAGCTTTCTTT. It encodes CASSLGTLNTEAFF.

V and J are TRBV6-5 and TRBJ2-7; D uncertain. This CDR3 has 15 amino acids. V was cut by 0 bases and J by 0 bases, with 9 bases left in between. In germline, CDR1 is MNHEY, CDR2 SVGAGI. CDR3 region: CASSYSYSSSYEQYF. As DNA, the CDR3 is TGTGCCAGCAGTTACTCGTATTCAAGCTCCTACGAGCAGTACTTC.

The gene calls are TRBV18 and TRBJ2-6, with 10 bases lining up with TRBD1. Germline V gene data show CDR1 as KGHSH and CDR2 as LQKENI. J gave up 2 bases and V 3 bases, and 1 base lay outside the gene matches. The CDR3 contains 16 residues. DNA for the CDR3: TGTGCCAGCTCACCGACAGGGGGCGCTGGGGCCAACGTCCTGACTTTC. The encoded protein is CASSPTGGAGANVLTF.

The chain joins TRBV19 to TRBJ2-7; D is tentatively TRBD1 or TRBD2 (5 bases each). This CDR3 has 12 amino acids. Trimming pared 8 bases from V and 2 bases from J, leaving 10 bases between. Germline V lookup: CDR1 LNHDA, CDR2 SQIVND (reference sequence). CDR3 loop: CASRGRTYEQYF. In DNA, the CDR3 is TGTGCCAGTCGGGGACGGACCTACGAGCAGTACTTC.

The chain employs TRBV6-5 and TRBJ2-7; D gene uncertain. CDR3 size: 14 residues. V lost 2 bases to trimming and J lost 2 bases, with 10 bases between them. Per the germline V gene, CDR1 is MNHEY and CDR2 is SVGAGI. CDR3 coding DNA: TGTGCCAGCAGTTACAGGGCGTTTGCCTACGAGCAGTACTTC. This translates into CASSYRAFAYEQYF.

About this clone: Within the sample, other DNA sequences also encode this same CDR3. The chain is built from TRBV5-1 and TRBJ1-2; TRBD1 is a possible D gene (5 bases). Looked up from germline, CDR1 is SGHRS and CDR2 is YFSETQ. This CDR3 is 13 amino acids long. With 2 bases removed from V and 4 bases from J, the gap between germline ends came to 9 bases. For the CDR3, the DNA is TGCGCCAGCAGCTTCGAGGGGATCTATGGCTACACCTTC. It is translated as CASSFEGIYGYTF.

This sequence joins TRBV15 and TRBJ2-1; 7 bases align to TRBD1. V dropped 4 bases and J dropped 13; count of bases not matched to a gene: 10. The CDR3 sequence is 13 residues long. CDR1 LNHNV and CDR2 YYDKDF come from the germline V gene (reference sequence). The CDR3, as DNA: TGTGCCACCAGCATCCTTGAAGGGACAGCTCAGTTCTTC. Amino acid sequence: CATSILEGTAQFF.

The gene calls are TRBV6-4 and TRBJ1-6; a possible D gene is TRBD1 (5 bases). Germline values: CDR1 MRHNA, CDR2 SNTAGT. V was shortened by 5 bases and J by 7 bases, with 15 bases between the two germline ends. This CDR3 has 15 amino acids. The CDR3 here is CASSPGWGFNSPLHF. The CDR3, as DNA: TGTGCCAGCAGTCCGGGATGGGGCTTCAATTCACCCCTCCACTTT.

The gene calls are TRBV28 and TRBJ1-2; D is ambiguous. This CDR3 has 12 residues. Trimming removed 5 bases at V and 7 bases at J, with 11 bases between. Germline V gives CDR1 MDHEN, CDR2 SYDVKM. The CDR3 nucleotides read TGTGCCAGCAGTCAAGGGCTGGGTGGCTACACCTTC. This codes for CASSQGLGGYTF.

About this clone: Other DNA sequences in the same sample also yield this CDR3. The chain couples TRBV29-1 to TRBJ2-5, with D perhaps assigned TRBD1 or TRBD2 (5 bases each). Trimming pared 6 bases from V and 4 bases from J, leaving 9 bases between. This CDR3 spans 11 amino acids. Per the germline V gene, CDR1 is SQVTM and CDR2 is ANQGSEA. The CDR3 nucleotides are TGCAGCGTCGGGGACCCAGAGACCCAGTACTTC. This codes for CSVGDPETQYF. Supplemented by reference TRBV29-1 and TRBJ2-5, the full variable domain reads SAVISQKPSRDICQRGTSLTIQCQVDSQVTMMFWYRQQPGQSLTLIATANQGSEATYESGFVIDKFPISRPNLTFSTLTVSNMSPEDSSIYLCSVGDPETQYFGPGTRLLVL.